The 27 T cell receptor beta chains listed next were all sequenced from one sample in a study of blood T cell repertoires in COVID-19. Using immunoSEQ multiplex PCR, the repertoire was profiled, and TCRdb retains in-frame clones only, with some absent. The sample yields about 190,000 clones, almost 80% seen once. The specimen sequenced was peripheral blood. The receptors here all came from a man aged 55 to 70 with active or convalescent COVID-19.

The V and J genes are TRBV7-2 and TRBJ2-7, with D uncertain. The CDR3 covers 14 residues. Germline-derived CDR1 and CDR2 are SGHTA and FQGNSA. Trimming removed 4 bases at V and 1 base at J, with 11 bases between. The CDR3 nucleotides read TGTGCCAGCAGCTCCCGTGCAGTTTCCTACGAGCAGTACTTC. Translation: CASSSRAVSYEQYF.

The V gene is TRBV5-6, the J gene TRBJ2-7, with TRBD1 identical over 8 bases. Per the germline V gene, CDR1 is SGHDT and CDR2 is YYEEEE. The trim removed 4 bases at V and 3 bases at J, leaving 6 bases unmatched. This CDR3 has 14 residues. The CDR3 spells CASSLGTGVYEQYF. Here the CDR3 DNA reads TGTGCCAGCAGCCTTGGGACAGGCGTCTACGAGCAGTACTTC.

The rearrangement joins TRBV5-1 to TRBJ1-4; TRBD1 is a possible D gene (6 bases). The V gene lost 4 bases and the J gene lost 1 base, with 14 bases spanning the gap. This CDR3 region has 16 residues. Germline V gene sequence: CDR1 SGHRS, CDR2 YFSETQ. CDR3: CASSPGRGGTNEKLFF. For the CDR3, the DNA is TGCGCCAGCAGCCCCGGCCGAGGGGGAACTAATGAAAAACTGTTTTTT.

The chain has TRBV4-1 and TRBJ2-3; TRBD2 aligns across 9 bases. V shed 4 bases, J shed 2 bases, and the junction held 13 bases outside the gene matches. The CDR3 loop spans 18 amino acids. Germline V gene data show CDR1 as MGHRA and CDR2 as YSYEKL. This CDR3 reads CASSPGVLGGRATDTQYF. CDR3 bases: TGCGCCAGCAGCCCGGGGGTATTAGGCGGGAGGGCCACAGATACGCAGTATTTT.

V gene TRBV19 combines with J gene TRBJ2-2; 11 positions match TRBD1. The length of the CDR3 is 15 residues. Germline V gene sequence: CDR1 LNHDA, CDR2 SQIVND (reference sequence). V trimming: 7 bases; J trimming: 4 bases; junction bases outside the gene matches: 5. In DNA form, the CDR3 reads TGTGCCAGTACCGGGACAGGGGGGTTCACCGGGGAGCTGTTTTTT. Its translation: CASTGTGGFTGELFF.

This clone was observed a single time. The CDR3 sequence is CASSLSQRLEQYF. As DNA, the CDR3 is TGTGCCAGCAGCTTAAGCCAGCGTCTCGAGCAGTACTTC. This sequence joins TRBV11-2 and TRBJ2-7; no clear D. The V end was cut by 2 bases, the J end by 6 bases, with 11 bases between. The length of the CDR3 is 13 residues. Looked up from germline, CDR1 is SGHAT and CDR2 is FQNNGV. Based on the CDR3 plus reference TRBV11-2 and TRBJ2-7, the full variable domain is EAGVAQSPRYKIIEKRQSVAFWCNPISGHATLYWYQQILGQGPKLLIQFQNNGVVDDSQLPKDRFSAERLKGVDSTLKIQPAKLEDSAVYLCASSLSQRLEQYFGPGTRLTVT.

The genes are TRBV10-3 and TRBJ1-3; the D is unclear. The CDR3 has 18 amino acids. Trimming left V 0 bases short and J 0 bases short, with 15 bases between. Germline lookup yields CDR1 ENHRY and CDR2 SYGVKD. The CDR3 nucleotides are TGTGCCATCAGTGAGTCGAGAGGTGGCGGCACCTCTGGAAACACCATATATTTT. Protein sequence: CAISESRGGGTSGNTIYF.

The V call is TRBV6-2 or TRBV6-3, the J call TRBJ2-7; tentative D call: TRBD2 (6 bases). Trimming shortened V by 4 bases and J by 6 bases, and 16 bases separated the two germline ends. Per the germline V gene, CDR1 is MNHEY and CDR2 is SVGEGT. CDR3 length: 14 residues. Written as DNA, the CDR3 is TGTGCCAGCAGTTTACGGGGGACGAGGCGCGAGCAGTACTTC. Protein sequence: CASSLRGTRREQYF.

V is TRBV7-3 and J is TRBJ2-2; 8 nucleotides agree with TRBD1. This CDR3 has 16 residues. V lost 6 bases to trimming and J lost 1 base; unmatched junction nucleotides: 7. The germline gives CDR1 SGHTA, CDR2 FQGTGA. CDR3 bases: TGTGCCAGCAGTTTTCGGACAGGGATGAACACCGGGGAGCTGTTTTTT. Protein: CASSFRTGMNTGELFF.

CDR3 bases: TGTGCCAGCAGCCAAGGGGGTAGCGGGAATGAGCAGTTCTTC. As protein: CASSQGGSGNEQFF. The gene calls are TRBV3-1 (or the pseudogene TRBV3-2) and TRBJ2-1; 7 bases align to TRBD2. CDR1 and CDR2 (germline): LGHDT, YNNKEL (reference sequence). This CDR3 contains 14 residues. V gave up 1 base and J gave up 7 bases; unmatched junction bases: 4.

This chain uses TRBV6-5 with TRBJ1-2; D gene unclear. The length of the CDR3 is 14 residues. Germline CDR1 reads MNHEY; CDR2 reads SVGAGI. Deletions cut 8 bases from V and 7 bases from J, with 20 bases between. The CDR3 sequence: CASRQPGVRGGYTF. For the CDR3, the DNA is TGTGCCAGCCGGCAGCCCGGGGTTCGAGGTGGCTACACCTTC.

This chain joins TRBV2 and TRBJ2-1, with 13 bases matching TRBD2. Germline V CDR1 and CDR2: SNHLY, FYNNEI. There are 14 residues in the CDR3. J was trimmed by 15 bases and V by 5 bases; bases with no gene match: 10. The CDR3 sequence: CASSPGLAGPPPFF. CDR3 DNA sequence: TGTGCCAGCAGTCCGGGACTAGCGGGACCCCCGCCGTTCTTC.

The V and J genes are TRBV15 and TRBJ2-3, with 7 nucleotides matching TRBD2. CDR1 and CDR2 from the germline V gene are LNHNV and YYDKDF (reference sequence). The ends lost 1 base at V and 5 bases at J; junction bases unmatched: 21. The CDR3 covers 20 residues. In DNA, the CDR3 is TGTGCCACCAGCAGAGGATGGGAAGCGGGCCTCCTTCGGGGGGAAGATACGCAGTATTTT. Its translation: CATSRGWEAGLLRGEDTQYF.

The V and J genes are TRBV4-3 and TRBJ1-2, with TRBD1 as a possible D gene (5 bases). Germline values: CDR1 LGHNA, CDR2 YSLEER. V was trimmed by 4 bases and J by 3 bases, leaving 18 bases between them. This CDR3 region has 16 residues. The CDR3 loop is CASSPGRHYRDYGYTF. CDR3 bases: TGCGCCAGCAGCCCAGGGCGGCATTATCGGGACTATGGCTACACCTTC.

The J gene is TRBJ1-4, the V gene TRBV2; 9 positions match TRBD1. The CDR3 has 15 residues. Per germline, CDR1 SNHLY and CDR2 FYNNEI. The V segment lost 4 bases and the J segment 4 bases; nucleotides outside the gene matches: 4. CDR3 protein: CASSGTGAINEKLFF. The CDR3 DNA reads TGTGCCAGCAGTGGGACAGGGGCCATTAATGAAAAACTGTTTTTT. The full variable domain, in which reference TRBV2 and TRBJ1-4 provide the parts outside the CDR3, is EPEVTQTPSHQVTQMGQEVILRCVPISNHLYFYWYRQILGQKVEFLVSFYNNEISEKSEIFDDQFSVERPDGSNFTLKIRSTKLEDSAMYFCASSGTGAINEKLFFGSGTQLSVL.

The chain is built from TRBV6-5 and TRBJ1-1; D possibly corresponds to TRBD1 (6 bases). Germline V gene data show CDR1 as MNHEY and CDR2 as SVGAGI. V was cut by 2 bases and J by 9 bases, with 13 bases left in between. The CDR3 sequence is 13 residues long. The CDR3 spells CASSYPGRGKAFF. The DNA for the CDR3 is TGTGCCAGCAGTTACCCCGGCAGGGGCAAAGCTTTCTTT.

This clone showed up just a few times. This chain joins TRBV28 and TRBJ2-3; TRBD1 is a possible D gene (5 bases). Germline-derived CDR1 and CDR2 are MDHEN and SYDVKM. V was shortened by 4 bases and J by 1 base, with 24 bases between the two germline ends. The CDR3 loop spans 19 amino acids. CDR3 protein: CASSYVGGWTPSRTDTQYF. In DNA, the CDR3 is TGTGCCAGCAGTTATGTAGGCGGATGGACACCTTCCCGCACAGATACGCAGTATTTT.

This clone was observed a few times. The rearrangement joins TRBV2 to TRBJ1-1; weak D call: TRBD1 (6 bases). The germline V gene encodes CDR1 SNHLY and CDR2 FYNNEI. V shed 6 bases and J shed 5 bases, with 16 bases lying between them. The CDR3 totals 14 residues. This CDR3 is CASSIQGARTEAFF. CDR3 DNA sequence: TGTGCCAGCAGCATACAGGGCGCTCGGACTGAAGCTTTCTTT. Looking up the rest from reference TRBV2 and TRBJ1-1 gives the full variable domain: EPEVTQTPSHQVTQMGQEVILRCVPISNHLYFYWYRQILGQKVEFLVSFYNNEISEKSEIFDDQFSVERPDGSNFTLKIRSTKLEDSAMYFCASSIQGARTEAFFGQGTRLTVV.

This clone was counted a few times. The chain has TRBV21-1 and TRBJ2-6; the table names TRBD2, a call not compared with the DNA. TRBV21-1 is given as a pseudogene. CDR3 length: 14 residues. CDR3 bases: TGTGCCAGCAGCAGTAGCTCTGGGGCCAACGTCCTGACTTTC. The encoded protein is CASSSSSGANVLTF.

Here the CDR3 DNA reads TGTGCCAGCAGCCCCCTGGTCTTATCAGACGAGCAGTACTTC. The encoded protein is CASSPLVLSDEQYF. The J gene is TRBJ2-7, the V gene TRBV7-2; D unclear. The CDR3 is 14 amino acids. V dropped 5 bases and J dropped 5 bases, with 16 bases sitting between them. Germline values: CDR1 SGHTA, CDR2 FQGNSA. Combining the CDR3 with reference TRBV7-2 and TRBJ2-7 gives the whole variable domain GAGVSQSPSNKVTEKGKDVELRCDPISGHTALYWYRQSLGQGLEFLIYFQGNSAPDKSGLPSDRFSAERTGGSVSTLTIQRTQQEDSAVYLCASSPLVLSDEQYFGPGTRLTVT.

This chain links TRBV7-9 with TRBJ2-7; 7 bases are a match to TRBD2. Germline V lookup: CDR1 SEHNR, CDR2 FQNEAQ (reference sequence). V lost 5 bases, J lost 5 bases, and 15 bases stayed unmatched. CDR3 length: 16 residues. This CDR3 is CASSLGAGAGGNEQYF. Written as DNA, the CDR3 is TGTGCCAGCAGCCTAGGGGCGGGAGCCGGCGGGAACGAGCAGTACTTC.

The rearrangement uses TRBV7-2 and TRBJ1-3; TRBD1 is a possible D gene (6 bases). Per the germline V gene, CDR1 is SGHTA and CDR2 is FQGNSA. This CDR3 has 12 residues. The V gene lost 5 bases and the J gene lost 8 bases, with 10 bases spanning the gap. The CDR3 DNA reads as TGTGCCAGCAGCCCCAGGGGATACACCATATATTTT. Translated: CASSPRGYTIYF.

The genes are TRBV5-4 and TRBJ2-5; 7 positions match TRBD2. The germline gives CDR1 SGHNT, CDR2 YYREEE (reference sequence). The CDR3 sequence is 16 residues long. Trimming took 3 bases from V and 4 from J; bases not matched to a gene: 12. CDR3 sequence reads: CASSSSAQRGLETQYF. For the CDR3, the DNA is TGTGCCAGCAGCTCAAGCGCCCAGCGGGGTTTAGAGACCCAGTACTTC.

This clone was counted once. This rearrangement joins TRBV29-1 to TRBJ2-1; D may be TRBD1 (7 bases). V was pared by 3 bases and J by 1 base, with 10 bases between. The CDR3 is 14 amino acids. CDR1 is SQVTM and CDR2 is ANQGSEA in the germline V gene. The CDR3 region is CSVETGRSYNEQFF. Here the CDR3 DNA reads TGCAGCGTTGAGACAGGGAGGTCCTACAATGAGCAGTTCTTC.

The chain carries TRBV7-2 and TRBJ2-1; D is unclear. V dropped 7 bases and J dropped 0 bases, with 7 bases sitting between them. Germline V gives CDR1 SGHTA, CDR2 FQGNSA. This CDR3 contains 13 residues. The CDR3 region is CASTSSSYNEQFF. DNA for the CDR3: TGTGCCAGCACCTCCAGCTCCTACAATGAGCAGTTCTTC.

This clone was found many times. The chain recombines TRBV20-1 with TRBJ1-5; D is unclear. Germline V gene sequence: CDR1 DFQATT, CDR2 SNEGSKA (reference sequence). Trimming removed 3 bases at V and 8 bases at J, with 5 bases between. CDR3 length equals 10 residues. CDR3 in amino acids: CSASSEPQHF. DNA of the CDR3: TGCAGTGCTAGTTCTGAGCCCCAGCATTTT.

The chain links TRBV27 to TRBJ1-2; 8 positions match TRBD1. Germline V gene data show CDR1 as MNHEY and CDR2 as SMNVEV (reference sequence). The CDR3 has 17 amino acids. The ends lost 2 bases at V and 4 bases at J; junction bases unmatched: 12. CDR3 sequence reads: CASSLASGQGAFYGYTF. CDR3 nucleotide sequence: TGTGCCAGCAGTTTAGCAAGTGGGCAGGGGGCTTTCTATGGCTACACCTTC.